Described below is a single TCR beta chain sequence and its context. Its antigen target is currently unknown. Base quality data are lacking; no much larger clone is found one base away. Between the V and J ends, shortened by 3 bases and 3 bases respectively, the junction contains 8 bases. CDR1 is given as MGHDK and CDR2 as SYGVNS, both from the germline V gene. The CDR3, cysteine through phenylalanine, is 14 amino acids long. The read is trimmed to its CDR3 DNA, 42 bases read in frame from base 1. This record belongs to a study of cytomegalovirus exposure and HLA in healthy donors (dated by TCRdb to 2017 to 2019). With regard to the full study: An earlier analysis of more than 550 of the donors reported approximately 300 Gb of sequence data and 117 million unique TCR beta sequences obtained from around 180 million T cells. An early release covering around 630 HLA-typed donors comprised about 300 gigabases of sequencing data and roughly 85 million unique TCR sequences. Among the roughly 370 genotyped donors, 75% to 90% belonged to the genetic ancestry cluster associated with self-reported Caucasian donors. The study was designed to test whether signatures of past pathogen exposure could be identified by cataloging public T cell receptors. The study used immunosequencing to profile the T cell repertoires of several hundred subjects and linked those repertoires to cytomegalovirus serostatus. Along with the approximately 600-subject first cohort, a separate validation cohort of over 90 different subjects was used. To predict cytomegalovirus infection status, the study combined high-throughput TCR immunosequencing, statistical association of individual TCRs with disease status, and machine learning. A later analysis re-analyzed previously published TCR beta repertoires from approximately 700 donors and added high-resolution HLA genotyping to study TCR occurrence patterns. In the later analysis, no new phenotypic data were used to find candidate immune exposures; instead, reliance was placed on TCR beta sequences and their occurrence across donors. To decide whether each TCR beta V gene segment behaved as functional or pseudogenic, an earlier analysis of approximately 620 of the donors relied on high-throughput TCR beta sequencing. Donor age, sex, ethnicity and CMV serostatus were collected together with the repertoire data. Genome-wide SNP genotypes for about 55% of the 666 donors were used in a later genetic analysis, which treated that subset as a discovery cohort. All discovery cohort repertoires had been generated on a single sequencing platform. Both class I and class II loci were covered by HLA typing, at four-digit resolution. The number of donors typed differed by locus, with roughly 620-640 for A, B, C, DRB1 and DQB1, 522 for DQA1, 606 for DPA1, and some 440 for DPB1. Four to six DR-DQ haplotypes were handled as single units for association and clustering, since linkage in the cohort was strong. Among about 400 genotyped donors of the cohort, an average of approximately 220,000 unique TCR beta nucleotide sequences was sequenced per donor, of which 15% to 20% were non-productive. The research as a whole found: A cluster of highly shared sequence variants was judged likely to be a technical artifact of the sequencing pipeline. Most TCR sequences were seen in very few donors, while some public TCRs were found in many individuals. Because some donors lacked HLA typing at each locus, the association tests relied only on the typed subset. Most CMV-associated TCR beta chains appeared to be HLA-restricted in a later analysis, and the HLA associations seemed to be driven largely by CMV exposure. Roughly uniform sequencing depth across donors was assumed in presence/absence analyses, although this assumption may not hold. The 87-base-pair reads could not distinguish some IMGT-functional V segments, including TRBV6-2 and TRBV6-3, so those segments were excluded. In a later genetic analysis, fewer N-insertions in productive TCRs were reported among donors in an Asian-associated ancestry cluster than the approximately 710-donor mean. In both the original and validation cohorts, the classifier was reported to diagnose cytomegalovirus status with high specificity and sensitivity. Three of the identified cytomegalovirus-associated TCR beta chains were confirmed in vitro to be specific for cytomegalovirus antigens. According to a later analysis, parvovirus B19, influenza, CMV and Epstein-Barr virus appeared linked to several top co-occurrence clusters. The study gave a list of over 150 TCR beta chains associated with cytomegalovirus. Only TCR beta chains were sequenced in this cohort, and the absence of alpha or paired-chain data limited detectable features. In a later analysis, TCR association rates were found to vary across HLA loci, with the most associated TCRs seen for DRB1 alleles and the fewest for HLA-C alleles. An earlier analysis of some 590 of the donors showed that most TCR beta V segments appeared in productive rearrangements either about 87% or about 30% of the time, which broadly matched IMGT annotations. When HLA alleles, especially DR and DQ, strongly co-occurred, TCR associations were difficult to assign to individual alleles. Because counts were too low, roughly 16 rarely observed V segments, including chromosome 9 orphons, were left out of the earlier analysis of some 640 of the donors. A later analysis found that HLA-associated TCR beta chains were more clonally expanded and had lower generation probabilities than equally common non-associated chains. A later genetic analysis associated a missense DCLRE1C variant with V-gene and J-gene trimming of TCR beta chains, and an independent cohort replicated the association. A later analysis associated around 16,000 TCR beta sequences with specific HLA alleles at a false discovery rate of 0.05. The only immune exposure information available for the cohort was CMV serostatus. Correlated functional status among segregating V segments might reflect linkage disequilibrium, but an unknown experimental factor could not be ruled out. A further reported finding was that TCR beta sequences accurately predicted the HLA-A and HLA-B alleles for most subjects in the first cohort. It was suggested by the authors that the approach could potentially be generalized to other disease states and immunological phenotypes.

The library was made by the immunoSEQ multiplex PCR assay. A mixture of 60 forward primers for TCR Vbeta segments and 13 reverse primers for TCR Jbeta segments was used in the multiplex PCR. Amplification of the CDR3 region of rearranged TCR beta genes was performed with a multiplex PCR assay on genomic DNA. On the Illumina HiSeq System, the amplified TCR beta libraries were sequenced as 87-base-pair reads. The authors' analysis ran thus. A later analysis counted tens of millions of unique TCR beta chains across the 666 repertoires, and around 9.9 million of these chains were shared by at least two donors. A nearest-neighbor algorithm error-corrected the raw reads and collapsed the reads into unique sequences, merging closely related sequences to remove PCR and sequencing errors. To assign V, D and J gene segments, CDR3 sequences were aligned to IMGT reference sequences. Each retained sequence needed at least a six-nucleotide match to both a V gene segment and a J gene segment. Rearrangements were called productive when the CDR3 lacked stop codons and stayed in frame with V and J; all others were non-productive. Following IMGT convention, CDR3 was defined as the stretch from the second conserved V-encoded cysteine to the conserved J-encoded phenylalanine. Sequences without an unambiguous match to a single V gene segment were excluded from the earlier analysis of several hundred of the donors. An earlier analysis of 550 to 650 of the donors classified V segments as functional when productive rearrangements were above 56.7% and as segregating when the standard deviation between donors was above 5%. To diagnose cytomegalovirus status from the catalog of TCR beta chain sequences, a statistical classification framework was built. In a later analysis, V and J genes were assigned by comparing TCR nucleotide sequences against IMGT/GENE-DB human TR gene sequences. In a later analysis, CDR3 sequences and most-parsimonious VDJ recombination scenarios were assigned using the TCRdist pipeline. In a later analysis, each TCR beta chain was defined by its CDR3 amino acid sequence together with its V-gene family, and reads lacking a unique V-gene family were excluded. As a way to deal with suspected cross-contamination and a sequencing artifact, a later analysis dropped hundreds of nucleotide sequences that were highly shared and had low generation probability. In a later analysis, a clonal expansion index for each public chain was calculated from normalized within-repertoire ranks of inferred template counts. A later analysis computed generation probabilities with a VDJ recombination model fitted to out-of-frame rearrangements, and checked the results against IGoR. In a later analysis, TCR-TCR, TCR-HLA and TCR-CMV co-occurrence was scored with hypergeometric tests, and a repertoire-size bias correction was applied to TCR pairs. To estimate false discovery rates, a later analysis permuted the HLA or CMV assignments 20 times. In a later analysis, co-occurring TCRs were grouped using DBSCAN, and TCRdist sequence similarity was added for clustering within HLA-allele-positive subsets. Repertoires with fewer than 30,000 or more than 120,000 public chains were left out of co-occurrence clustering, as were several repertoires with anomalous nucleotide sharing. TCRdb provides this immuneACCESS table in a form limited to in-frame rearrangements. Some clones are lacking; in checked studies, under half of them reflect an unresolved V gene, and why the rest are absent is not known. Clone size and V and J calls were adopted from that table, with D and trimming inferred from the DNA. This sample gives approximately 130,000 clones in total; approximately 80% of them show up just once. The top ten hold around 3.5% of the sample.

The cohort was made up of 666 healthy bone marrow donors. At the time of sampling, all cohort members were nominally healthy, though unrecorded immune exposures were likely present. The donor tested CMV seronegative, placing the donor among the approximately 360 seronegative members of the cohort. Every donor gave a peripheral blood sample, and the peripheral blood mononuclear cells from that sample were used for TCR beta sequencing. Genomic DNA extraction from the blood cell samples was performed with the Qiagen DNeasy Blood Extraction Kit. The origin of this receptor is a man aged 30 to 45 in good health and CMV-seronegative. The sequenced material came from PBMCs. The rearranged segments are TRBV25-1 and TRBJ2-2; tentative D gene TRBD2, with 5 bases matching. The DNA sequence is TGTGCCAGCAGTGATTTGCGGGACACCGGGGAGCTGTTTTTT. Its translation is CASSDLRDTGELFF.